This passage covers 29 T cell receptor beta chains from one sample sequenced in a study of T cells in Graves' hyperthyroidism and ophthalmopathy. The CDR3 regions of TCR beta were amplified from RNA transcripts. The HTBI primer set served for first-round RT-PCR of the TCR CDR3. TCRdb itself ran the multiplex PCR reads through MiXCR, one entry per CDR3 protein. The sample includes around 520,000 distinct CDR3 sequences, about 15% of them seen just once. Sequenced input: blood. The receptor set was obtained from a woman in her 40s with Graves' hyperthyroidism.

The sample holds a few counts of this clonotype. V and J are TRBV28 and TRBJ2-4; the match to TRBD2 covers 10 bases. CDR1 is MDHEN, CDR2 SYDVKM, per germline. The CDR3 length is 15 residues. Trimming removed 3 bases from V and 4 bases from J; junction bases left unmatched: 3. CDR3 sequence reads: CASSLGLAQKNIQYF. In DNA form, the CDR3 reads TGTGCCAGCAGTTTGGGACTAGCGCAAAAAAACATTCAGTACTTC.

The table lists this clonotype with many counts. The chain carries TRBV7-3 and TRBJ2-3; perhaps TRBD2 as D (6 bases). The CDR3 runs to 16 residues. Looked up from germline, CDR1 is SGHTA and CDR2 is FQGTGA. V lost 5 bases and J lost 0, with 15 bases in between. CDR3 sequence (DNA): TGTGCCAGCAGCCCCCGACTAGATTCTAGCACAGATACGCAGTATTTT. The encoded protein is CASSPRLDSSTDTQYF.

A few counts support this clonotype. In DNA, the CDR3 is TGTGCCAGCATCATAGCGGGAGATTGGCAAGATGAGCAGTTCTTC. It yields the protein CASIIAGDWQDEQFF. V is TRBV6-1 and J is TRBJ2-1, with TRBD2 matching 9 bases. Germline V gives CDR1 MNHNS, CDR2 SASEGT. This CDR3 spans 15 amino acids. V shed 7 bases, J shed 8 bases, and the junction held 12 bases outside the gene matches.

This clonotype showed up many times. The rearrangement uses TRBV28 and TRBJ2-2; 14 bases line up with TRBD2. Germline V gene sequence: CDR1 MDHEN, CDR2 SYDVKM. The CDR3 has 16 amino acids. Germline trimming cut 6 bases from V and 8 bases from J; bases unmatched to any gene: 8. The CDR3 bases are TGTGCCAGCAGAAATCCCGGGACTAGCGGGAGAGGGGAGCTGTTTTTT. Translation gives CASRNPGTSGRGELFF.

This clonotype came up many times. The chain links TRBV4-1 to TRBJ2-1; D gene uncertain. CDR1 MGHRA and CDR2 YSYEKL come from the germline V gene. There are 15 residues in the CDR3. V lost 4 bases and J 1 base, leaving 11 bases between the germline ends. The chain's CDR3 is CASSRDSSSYNEQFF. Written as DNA, the CDR3 is TGCGCCAGCAGCCGCGACTCCTCTTCCTACAATGAGCAGTTCTTC.

This clonotype was seen a few times. V and J are TRBV19 and TRBJ2-7; maybe TRBD2 (6 bases). The CDR3 runs to 15 residues. V gave up 1 base and J gave up 2 bases, with 12 bases separating them. Germline CDR1 LNHDA, CDR2 SQIVND (reference sequence). The CDR3 nucleotides read TGTGCCAGTAGTATAGTAGCGGATGGGACCTACGAGCAGTACTTC. Residues: CASSIVADGTYEQYF.

This clonotype was seen ten or more times. This chain joins TRBV28 and TRBJ2-1; D possibly corresponds to TRBD1 (7 bases). The V end lost 7 bases, the J end lost 4 bases, and 14 bases lay between the germline ends. Germline V gene lookup returns CDR1 MDHEN and CDR2 SYDVKM. The CDR3 spans 14 residues. The CDR3 protein is CASTRAGGYNEQFF. The CDR3, as DNA: TGTGCCAGCACCCGCGCAGGGGGGTACAATGAGCAGTTCTTC.

This clonotype was seen repeatedly, ten times or more. The CDR3 nucleotides read TGCGCCAGCAGTTACCGCGGTGGAGGGTCAGATACGCAGTATTTT. As protein: CASSYRGGGSDTQYF. The chain recombines TRBV5-1 with TRBJ2-3; D may be TRBD2 (6 bases). Trimming pared 5 bases from V and 4 bases from J, leaving 17 bases between. Looked up from germline, CDR1 is SGHRS and CDR2 is YFSETQ. The CDR3 totals 15 residues.

The rearrangement uses TRBV7-8 and TRBJ1-6; weak D call: TRBD1 (5 bases). This CDR3 comprises 14 residues. The V end lost 5 bases, the J end lost 8 bases, and 13 bases lay between the germline ends. The germline V gene has CDR1 SGHVS and CDR2 FQNEAQ. Here the CDR3 reads CASSPDGADSPLHF. Written as DNA, the CDR3 is TGTGCCAGCAGCCCAGACGGGGCTGATTCACCCCTCCACTTT.

This clonotype was counted between two and nine times. One end of the junction is discordant with germline, which a read error may explain. The rearrangement links TRBV19 to TRBJ1-1; possibly TRBD1 for D (6 bases). The CDR3 has 14 residues. Germline V gives CDR1 LNHDA, CDR2 SQIVND (reference sequence). This chain's CDR3 is CASKSRGANTAAFF. For the CDR3, the DNA is TGTGCCAGTAAAAGCAGGGGCGCCAACACTGCAGCTTTCTTT.

The rearrangement uses TRBV20-1 and TRBJ1-1, with D tentatively TRBD1 (6 bases). CDR3 size: 16 residues. CDR1 and CDR2 (germline): DFQATT, SNEGSKA (reference sequence). Trimming left V 3 bases short and J 5 bases short, with 22 bases between. The CDR3 bases are TGCAGTGCTAGGAACAGGGCCGATTGGAAGTTGACTGAAGCTTTCTTT. Translation gives CSARNRADWKLTEAFF.

This clonotype was recorded a few times. CDR3 amino acids: CASSYPVPTSGIAGELFF. For the CDR3, the DNA is TGCGCCAGCAGCTACCCGGTCCCTACTAGCGGGATTGCGGGGGAGCTGTTTTTT. The chain has TRBV5-1 and TRBJ2-2, with 10 nucleotides matching TRBD2. CDR3 length: 18 amino acids. Trimming cost V 3 bases and J 8 bases; bases outside gene matches: 16. Looked up from germline, CDR1 is SGHRS and CDR2 is YFSETQ.

This clonotype was seen ten or more times. This rearrangement joins TRBV11-2 to TRBJ2-7; tentatively, D is TRBD1 (6 bases). V lost 5 bases and J lost 2, with 16 bases in between. The CDR3 loop spans 15 amino acids. Germline CDR1 SGHAT, CDR2 FQNNGV. Here the CDR3 DNA reads TGTGCCAGCAGCAACTTGGACAGAGCAACCTACGAGCAGTACTTC. It translates to CASSNLDRATYEQYF.

This clonotype has just a few counts. The V and J genes are TRBV5-1 and TRBJ2-5; D not certain. This CDR3 is 16 amino acids long. Germline V gene data show CDR1 as SGHRS and CDR2 as YFSETQ. Trimming stripped 1 base from V and 1 base from J, with 14 bases between. In nucleotides, the CDR3 is TGCGCCAGCAGCTTGACCCGGATCGACACCCAAGAGACCCAGTACTTC. Its protein product is CASSLTRIDTQETQYF.

A single count supports this clonotype. V usage is TRBV7-3 and J usage is TRBJ2-7; D ambiguous. The CDR3 is 16 residues long. Germline-derived CDR1 and CDR2 are SGHTA and FQGTGA. Trimming left V 4 bases short and J 4 bases short, with 20 bases between. CDR3 DNA: TGTGCCAGCAGCTCCCTCACCGAGCCGGACGGATACGAGCAGTACTTC. Amino acids: CASSSLTEPDGYEQYF. The complete variable domain, with remaining parts taken from reference TRBV7-3 and TRBJ2-7, reads GAGVSQTPSNKVTEKGKYVELRCDPISGHTALYWYRQSLGQGPEFLIYFQGTGAADDSGLPNDRFFAVRPEGSVSTLKIQRTERGDSAVYLCASSSLTEPDGYEQYFGPGTRLTVT.

This chain links TRBV5-1 with TRBJ2-2; no clear D gene. This CDR3 contains 14 residues. Germline loops: CDR1 SGHRS, CDR2 YFSETQ. Trimming cost V 0 bases and J 7 bases, with 10 bases left between them. The CDR3 sequence is CASSLGLYDGELFF. CDR3 DNA sequence: TGCGCCAGCAGCTTGGGGCTATATGACGGGGAGCTGTTTTTT.

The rearrangement links TRBV7-8 to TRBJ2-1; 14 nucleotides line up with TRBD2. In germline, CDR1 is SGHVS, CDR2 FQNEAQ. The V gene end was trimmed by 5 bases and the J gene end by 7 bases; junction bases not matched to a gene: 7. The CDR3 sequence is 16 residues long. DNA for the CDR3: TGTGCCAGCAGCCTAGGGACTAGCGGGAGTATGAATGAGCAGTTCTTC. Protein: CASSLGTSGSMNEQFF.

The rearrangement uses TRBV20-1 and TRBJ2-4, with TRBD2 as a possible D gene (6 bases). CDR1 and CDR2 from the germline V gene are DFQATT and SNEGSKA (reference sequence). Trimming pared 1 base from V and 0 bases from J, leaving 19 bases between. The CDR3 runs to 18 residues. The CDR3 reads CSARGEVSGGEAKNIQYF. CDR3 sequence (DNA): TGCAGTGCTAGAGGGGAGGTGAGCGGAGGGGAAGCCAAAAACATTCAGTACTTC.

This clonotype showed up many times. This chain connects TRBV3-1 to TRBJ2-5; the D is unclear. Germline V gene sequence: CDR1 LGHDT, CDR2 YNNKEL (reference sequence). Trimming took 6 bases from V and 5 from J, leaving 10 bases between them. The CDR3 has 12 residues. The CDR3 is CASSLLDETQYF. CDR3 in DNA: TGTGCCAGCAGTTTGTTAGACGAGACCCAGTACTTC.

The J gene is TRBJ2-7, the V gene TRBV4-2; 12 bases fit TRBD2. This CDR3 is 17 amino acids long. The germline gives CDR1 LGHNA, CDR2 YNFKEQ. V was pared by 4 bases and J by 2 bases, with 9 bases of the junction left unmatched. CDR3 coding DNA: TGTGCCAGCAGCCCAAACCCTCGGACTAGCGGGACCTACGAGCAGTACTTC. Protein product: CASSPNPRTSGTYEQYF.

Points on this clonotype: This may be a read error, as it is one base from a much larger clone. This chain uses TRBV20-1 with TRBJ2-5; TRBD2 agrees at 9 bases. CDR3 length equals 16 residues. CDR1 is DFQATT and CDR2 is SNEGSKA in the germline V gene (reference sequence). CDR3 loop: CGARDSGGRAGETQYF. The CDR3 DNA reads TGCGGTGCTAGAGATTCTGGCGGGAGGGCCGGCGAGACCCAGTACTTC.

This clonotype was observed many times. The DNA for the CDR3 is TGTGCCAGCAGCGCTCGACCTGGGGGTGGCTACACCTTC. Amino acids: CASSARPGGGYTF. The chain links TRBV7-8 to TRBJ1-2, with D perhaps TRBD1 (5 bases). The CDR3 covers 13 residues. Per germline, CDR1 SGHVS and CDR2 FQNEAQ. Trimming removed 5 bases from V and 7 bases from J, with 14 bases in between. Filled out from reference TRBV7-8 and TRBJ1-2, the complete variable domain reads GAGVSQSPRYKVAKRGQDVALRCDPISGHVSLFWYQQALGQGPEFLTYFQNEAQLDKSGLPSDRFFAERPEGSVSTLKIQRTQQEDSAVYLCASSARPGGGYTFGSGTRLTVV.

This clonotype was seen repeatedly, ten times or more. CDR3: CASSLAGTGETQYF. The CDR3 nucleotides are TGCGCCAGCAGCTTAGCGGGAACAGGAGAGACCCAGTACTTC. J is TRBJ2-5 and V is TRBV5-1; TRBD2 matches 7 bases. J lost 4 bases, V lost 2 bases, and 5 bases had no gene match. The CDR3 has 14 residues. Germline loops: CDR1 SGHRS, CDR2 YFSETQ.

The sample holds a few counts of this clonotype. V is TRBV5-1 and J is TRBJ1-1; D possibly corresponds to TRBD1 (5 bases). The CDR3 consists of 14 residues. V lost 3 bases, J lost 7 bases, and 16 bases lay in between. Germline V gene sequence: CDR1 SGHRS, CDR2 YFSETQ. The CDR3 spells CASSSEGVGLEAFF. The CDR3 DNA reads TGCGCCAGCAGCTCGGAAGGGGTAGGTCTTGAAGCTTTCTTT.

The rearrangement links TRBV12-3 or TRBV12-4 to TRBJ2-5; D possibly corresponds to TRBD2 (5 bases). The CDR3 covers 15 residues. V was clipped by 0 bases and J by 3 bases, with 11 bases between them. CDR3 DNA sequence: TGTGCCAGCAGTTTAGCCACTAGGGTCAAAGAGACCCAGTACTTC. Translating it yields CASSLATRVKETQYF.

This clonotype was picked up a small number of times. The chain has TRBV6-2 or TRBV6-3 and TRBJ2-2, with 14 nucleotides matching TRBD2. Trimming removed 6 bases from V and 8 bases from J; junction bases left unmatched: 8. This CDR3 has 16 residues. Per germline, CDR1 MNHEY and CDR2 SVGEGT. The CDR3 region has the DNA TGTGCCAGCAGCCTGGGGACTAGCGGGAGTCGAGGGGAGCTGTTTTTT. It specifies CASSLGTSGSRGELFF.

This clonotype was observed at least ten times. V and J are TRBV16 and TRBJ1-4, with 8 bases fitting TRBD1. Germline V gene data show CDR1 as KGHSY and CDR2 as FQNENV. Germline trimming cut 5 bases from V and 0 bases from J; bases unmatched to any gene: 2. The CDR3 is 15 amino acids. Here the CDR3 DNA reads TGTGCCAGCAGCGACAGGGGATCAACTAATGAAAAACTGTTTTTT. It codes for CASSDRGSTNEKLFF.

This chain uses TRBV3-1 with TRBJ1-3, with 9 positions matching TRBD1. CDR1 is LGHDT, CDR2 YNNKEL, per germline (reference sequence). This CDR3 is 15 amino acids long. Trimming cost V 6 bases and J 3 bases; bases outside gene matches: 6. The CDR3 bases are TGTGCCAGCAGTCGGACAGGGGTTAATGGAAACACCATATATTTT. This codes for CASSRTGVNGNTIYF.

This chain's CDR3 is CASRPEGRTNTGELFF. The DNA for the CDR3 is TGTGCCAGCAGACCCGAAGGGAGGACGAACACCGGGGAGCTGTTTTTT. The J gene is TRBJ2-2, the V gene TRBV5-4; D may be TRBD2 (6 bases). CDR1 and CDR2 (germline): SGHNT, YYREEE (reference sequence). Deletions cut 5 bases from V and 0 bases from J, with 14 bases between. This CDR3 is built from 16 residues.